These 22 T cell receptor beta chains share one sample of origin, sequenced in a study of T cell responses to AZD1222 COVID-19 vaccine. Here immunoSEQ multiplex PCR was the method, and the copy in TCRdb shows in-frame clones only, minus some. This repertoire shows 110,000 to 150,000 clones, approximately 90% found once; its top ten account for over 3%. The source material was peripheral blood, sampled 28 days after the second AZD1222 dose. Source of these receptors: an adult who received the AZD1222 COVID-19 vaccine.

The rearrangement joins TRBV19 to TRBJ1-4, with 8 nucleotides matching TRBD1. CDR3 length: 14 amino acids. After removal of 10 bases from V and 0 bases from J, the junction contained 4 bases not matched to a gene. From germline, CDR1 is LNHDA and CDR2 SQIVND (reference sequence). The CDR3 bases are TGTGCCACCGGACAGGGCGCAACTAATGAAAAACTGTTTTTT. The encoded protein is CATGQGATNEKLFF.

The V gene is TRBV10-3, the J gene TRBJ2-3; maybe TRBD1 (6 bases). V was trimmed by 0 bases and J by 6 bases, leaving 13 bases between them. Germline lookup yields CDR1 ENHRY and CDR2 SYGVKD. The CDR3 is 15 amino acids. This CDR3 reads CAISESRGSSDTQYF. CDR3 in DNA: TGTGCCATCAGTGAGTCGAGGGGGAGTTCGGATACGCAGTATTTT.

The V gene is TRBV10-3, the J gene TRBJ2-5, with D possibly being TRBD1 (6 bases). The germline gives CDR1 ENHRY, CDR2 SYGVKD. Trimming pared 6 bases from V and 5 bases from J, leaving 10 bases between. The CDR3 covers 12 residues. The CDR3 region is CAISLQGETQYF. CDR3 bases: TGTGCCATCAGCTTGCAGGGGGAGACCCAGTACTTC.

V is TRBV2 and J is TRBJ1-2; 8 nucleotides match TRBD1. The germline gives CDR1 SNHLY, CDR2 FYNNEI. V trimming: 4 bases; J trimming: 2 bases; junction bases outside the gene matches: 9. The CDR3 is 16 amino acids. CDR3 sequence (DNA): TGTGCCAGCAGTGTCACCCGGGACAGGAAGAACTATGGCTACACCTTC. It codes for CASSVTRDRKNYGYTF.

The table lists this clone with a few counts. The chain is built from TRBV9 and TRBJ2-3; D is uncertain. Germline V lookup: CDR1 SGDLS, CDR2 YYNGEE. This CDR3 is 15 amino acids long. V was cut by 6 bases and J by 5 bases, with 19 bases left in between. The CDR3: CASNPAASSQDTQYF. CDR3 DNA sequence: TGTGCCAGCAACCCGGCCGCATCTTCCCAAGATACGCAGTATTTT.

The chain employs TRBV20-1 and TRBJ2-7; possible D gene TRBD2, 6 bases. V lost 3 bases to trimming and J lost 2 bases, with 11 bases between them. Per germline, CDR1 DFQATT and CDR2 SNEGSKA (reference sequence). CDR3 size: 13 residues. CDR3: CSASRGGTYEQYF. The DNA of the CDR3 is TGCAGTGCTAGTCGGGGAGGAACCTACGAGCAGTACTTC.

As DNA, the CDR3 is TGTGCCAGCAGCCCCAAATCCTTCTCCTATAATTCACCCCTCCACTTT. This codes for CASSPKSFSYNSPLHF. The rearrangement uses TRBV3-1 (or the pseudogene TRBV3-2) and TRBJ1-6; no definite D call. CDR3 length: 16 residues. The V end lost 4 bases, the J end lost 0 bases, and 10 bases lay between the germline ends. Germline CDR1 LGHDT, CDR2 YNNKEL (reference sequence).

This chain joins TRBV5-5 and TRBJ1-5, with D tentatively TRBD1 (5 bases). Trimming shortened V by 3 bases and J by 5 bases, and 12 bases separated the two germline ends. Germline loops: CDR1 SGHKS, CDR2 YYEKEE (reference sequence). The CDR3 spans 14 residues. In nucleotides, the CDR3 is TGTGCCAGCAGCTGGTCCCAGGGCTATCAGCCCCAGCATTTT. The encoded protein is CASSWSQGYQPQHF.

V usage is TRBV12-3 or TRBV12-4 and J usage is TRBJ2-7; D is uncertain. Trimming cost V 5 bases and J 0 bases, with 8 bases left between them. This CDR3 contains 13 residues. CDR3 bases: TGTGCCAGCAGTCTCCTGCGCTCCTACGAGCAGTACTTC. Its protein is CASSLLRSYEQYF.

This chain uses TRBV5-1 with TRBJ2-1; D perhaps matches TRBD1 (5 bases). Germline V gives CDR1 SGHRS, CDR2 YFSETQ. The V end was cut by 4 bases, the J end by 5 bases, with 16 bases between. This CDR3 has 15 amino acids. As DNA, the CDR3 is TGCGCCAGCAGCGCGTGGACAACCCTGGACAATGAGCAGTTCTTC. Residues: CASSAWTTLDNEQFF.

V is TRBV4-1 and J is TRBJ1-2; the D is unclear. The CDR3 extends over 16 amino acids. V lost 1 base, J lost 4 bases, and 16 bases lay in between. The germline V gene encodes CDR1 MGHRA and CDR2 YSYEKL. CDR3 region: CASSQVPGAAPYGYTF. The CDR3 nucleotides read TGCGCCAGCAGCCAAGTGCCTGGCGCCGCACCCTATGGCTACACCTTC.

The chain combines TRBV9 with TRBJ1-2; no clear D. Germline V gene sequence: CDR1 SGDLS, CDR2 YYNGEE. The length of the CDR3 is 15 residues. The V end lost 6 bases, the J end lost 1 base, and 16 bases lay between the germline ends. This CDR3 is CASTFGVGINYGYTF. As DNA, the CDR3 is TGTGCCAGCACCTTCGGCGTGGGGATTAACTATGGCTACACCTTC.

This chain connects TRBV7-2 to TRBJ2-3; 7 bases are shared with TRBD2. The CDR3 totals 15 residues. CDR1 SGHTA and CDR2 FQGNSA come from the germline V gene. V dropped 5 bases and J dropped 2; count of bases not matched to a gene: 7. CDR3 sequence: CASSLRTRFTDTQYF. The CDR3 nucleotides read TGTGCCAGCAGCCTGCGGACTAGGTTCACAGATACGCAGTATTTT.

The gene calls are TRBV4-3 and TRBJ2-7; the D is unclear. Germline V gene data show CDR1 as LGHNA and CDR2 as YSLEER. The V end was cut by 0 bases, the J end by 2 bases, with 11 bases between. The CDR3 has 15 residues. CDR3 nucleotide sequence: TGCGCCAGCAGCCAAGACTACGGGTCACCCTACGAGCAGTACTTC. This encodes CASSQDYGSPYEQYF.

The chain recombines TRBV19 with TRBJ2-7, with D maybe TRBD2 (6 bases). Trimming left V 6 bases short and J 0 bases short, with 12 bases between. Per the germline V gene, CDR1 is LNHDA and CDR2 is SQIVND (reference sequence). This CDR3 is 14 amino acids long. CDR3 protein: CASSKDGSSYEQYF. As DNA, the CDR3 is TGTGCCAGTAGCAAGGACGGGAGCTCCTACGAGCAGTACTTC.

This sequence joins TRBV15 and TRBJ2-7, with D perhaps matching TRBD1 or TRBD2 (6 bases each). This CDR3 region has 14 residues. Trimming took off 0 bases at V and 7 bases at J, with 13 bases between the two ends. Germline CDR1 reads LNHNV; CDR2 reads YYDKDF (reference sequence). The CDR3 reads CATSRDGGQEEQYF. In DNA, the CDR3 is TGTGCCACCAGCAGAGATGGGGGGCAAGAAGAGCAGTACTTC.

The genes are TRBV7-2 and TRBJ2-1, with TRBD2 matching 8 bases. V trimming: 1 base; J trimming: 4 bases; junction bases outside the gene matches: 9. The CDR3 loop spans 17 amino acids. From germline, CDR1 is SGHTA and CDR2 FQGNSA. The CDR3 DNA follows: TGTGCCAGCAGCTTAGTCGGTAGCGGGGTGGGGTACAATGAGCAGTTCTTC. Residues: CASSLVGSGVGYNEQFF.

This chain links TRBV3-1 (or the pseudogene TRBV3-2) with TRBJ1-1, with D tentatively TRBD1 (5 bases). Germline CDR1 is LGHDT and CDR2 is YNNKEL (reference sequence). The CDR3 contains 14 residues. With 2 bases removed from V and 1 base from J, the gap between germline ends came to 8 bases. The chain's CDR3 is CASSQTQGNTEAFF. The CDR3 DNA follows: TGTGCCAGCAGCCAAACCCAGGGGAACACTGAAGCTTTCTTT.

The rearrangement joins TRBV11-2 to TRBJ2-6; D is unresolved. Trimming removed 5 bases from V and 0 bases from J, with 17 bases in between. The CDR3 loop spans 18 amino acids. Germline-derived CDR1 and CDR2 are SGHAT and FQNNGV. The CDR3 DNA reads as TGTGCCAGCAGCCCGCCACCCCAGGCGGCCTCTGGGGCCAACGTCCTGACTTTC. Its protein is CASSPPPQAASGANVLTF.

The chain joins TRBV2 to TRBJ1-3; 7 nucleotides line up with TRBD1. This CDR3 has 15 residues. Trimming cost V 6 bases and J 5 bases; bases outside gene matches: 10. Looked up from germline, CDR1 is SNHLY and CDR2 is FYNNEI. The CDR3 nucleotides are TGTGCCAGCAGCGACACCTCGGGACAGCGAAACACCATATATTTT. Translated, it gives CASSDTSGQRNTIYF.

The chain combines TRBV10-1 with TRBJ2-7; D uncertain. This CDR3 is built from 14 residues. With 5 bases removed from V and 4 bases from J, the gap between germline ends came to 15 bases. The germline V gene has CDR1 WNHNN and CDR2 SYGVQD (reference sequence). The CDR3 here is CASSSTDIRYEQYF. As DNA, the CDR3 is TGCGCCAGCAGTAGCACCGATATTAGGTACGAGCAGTACTTC.

The J gene is TRBJ1-2, the V gene TRBV6-9, with D maybe TRBD1 (5 bases). The CDR3 consists of 14 residues. V lost 3 bases, J lost 6 bases, and 14 bases lay in between. Germline loops: CDR1 MNHGY, CDR2 SVAAGI. The CDR3 DNA reads TGTGCCAGCAGTTACAGGGAGGAGGGTGATGGCTACACCTTC. This codes for CASSYREEGDGYTF.